A single sample gave rise to the 27 T cell receptor beta chains below, sequenced in a study of CD8+CD57+ T cells in acquired aplastic anemia. Patients chosen for sequencing had shown CD8+CD57+ cell expansion by flow cytometry. For CDR3 and TCR beta VDJ profiling, genomic DNA was the template used. TCRdb recomputed calls from the reads with MiXCR, one row per CDR3 protein. The sample has around 200,000 distinct CDR3 sequences; roughly 50% are singletons. Sequencing was done on a sample of sorted CD4+, CD8+, or CD8+CD57+ T cells (not recorded which) from PBMCs. These receptor sequences come from a human donor with aplastic anemia.

The sample holds one count of this clonotype. The chain recombines TRBV5-5 with TRBJ1-5; 7 bases line up with TRBD1. Germline-derived CDR1 and CDR2 are SGHKS and YYEKEE (reference sequence). Trimming removed 4 bases from V and 1 base from J; junction bases left unmatched: 5. This CDR3 has 15 residues. CDR3 sequence: CASSAGTVSNQPQHF. The CDR3 nucleotides read TGTGCCAGCAGCGCCGGGACAGTAAGCAATCAGCCCCAGCATTTT.

A word on this clonotype: The junction and the germline gene differ at one end; a read error may be behind it. The chain is built from TRBV12-3 or TRBV12-4 and TRBJ1-2; 10 positions match TRBD1. This CDR3 is 17 amino acids long. The CDR3: CASSFLLPGQGRRGHTF. CDR3 in DNA: TGTGCCAGCAGTTTCCTATTACCGGGACAGGGGAGACGTGGCCACACCTTC.

In this sample, this clonotype turned up once. A much larger clone differs by one base, so this may be a read error. The chain combines TRBV28 with TRBJ1-4, with 9 bases identical to TRBD1. Germline CDR1 MDHEN, CDR2 SYDVKM. This CDR3 region has 15 residues. The CDR3 DNA reads TGTGCCAGCAGCCCCGCCGGGACAGGGCAAGAAAAACTGTCTTTT. Amino acid sequence: CASSPAGTGQEKLSF.

This clonotype was seen at least ten times. The chain links TRBV6-1 to TRBJ2-3; perhaps TRBD2 as D (6 bases). Trimming stripped 10 bases from V and 5 bases from J, with 7 bases between. The germline V gene has CDR1 MNHNS and CDR2 SASEGT. The CDR3 is 10 amino acids. CDR3 coding DNA: TGTGCCATCGGGGGAGATACGCAGTATTTT. It codes for CAIGGDTQYF.

This clonotype was detected ten times or more. The chain employs TRBV29-1 and TRBJ2-6; 13 bases are shared with TRBD2. The CDR3 runs 17 residues. Per the germline V gene, CDR1 is SQVTM and CDR2 is ANQGSEA. After removal of 6 bases from V and 0 bases from J, the junction contained 5 bases not matched to a gene. This CDR3 reads CSVVLAGGPSGANVLTF. The CDR3 nucleotides read TGCAGCGTAGTACTAGCGGGGGGGCCCTCTGGGGCCAACGTCCTGACTTTC.

At least ten counts were recorded for this clonotype. The chain employs TRBV15 and TRBJ1-4, with TRBD1 matching over 8 bases. The CDR3 has 15 residues. Per germline, CDR1 LNHNV and CDR2 YYDKDF (reference sequence). The V and J ends lost 2 bases and 8 bases, in that order; junction bases with no gene match: 7. The CDR3, as DNA: TGTGCCACCAGCAGACCAACAGGGGGTGGAGAAAAACTGTTTTTT. It yields the protein CATSRPTGGGEKLFF. The whole variable domain, filled in from reference TRBV15 and TRBJ1-4, reads DAMVIQNPRYQVTQFGKPVTLSCSQTLNHNVMYWYQQKSSQAPKLLFHYYDKDFNNEADTPDNFQSRRPNTSFCFLDIRSPGLGDTAMYLCATSRPTGGGEKLFFGSGTQLSVL.

This clonotype appeared a few times. The junction does not match germline at one end; this may be a read error. The chain uses TRBV30 and TRBJ2-1; the match to TRBD1 covers 7 bases. CDR3 length equals 15 residues. Germline CDR1 reads GTSNPN; CDR2 reads SVGIG (reference sequence). The chain's CDR3 is CAWSPRQGSYNGQFF. The CDR3 DNA reads TGTGCCTGGAGTCCGCGACAGGGCTCCTACAATGGGCAGTTCTTC.

This clonotype has just a few counts. This could be a read error, since a much larger clone is one nucleotide away. The genes are TRBV19 and TRBJ1-3; 12 bases align to TRBD1. In germline, CDR1 is LNHDA, CDR2 SQIVND (reference sequence). This CDR3 has 18 residues. CDR3 sequence reads: CASSRRGQGATYGSTIYF. In nucleotides, the CDR3 is TGTGCCAGTAGTCGGCGGGGACAGGGGGCGACGTATGGAAGCACCATATATTTT. The whole variable domain, remainder taken from reference TRBV19 and TRBJ1-3, is DGGITQSPKYLFRKEGQNVTLSCEQNLNHDAMYWYRQDPGQGLRLIYYSQIVNDFQKGDIAEGYSVSREKKESFPLTVTSAQKNPTAFYLCASSRRGQGATYGSTIYFGEGSWLTVV.

The chain has TRBV10-3 and TRBJ2-5, with D possibly TRBD1 on 5 matching bases. Germline V CDR1 and CDR2: ENHRY, SYGVKD. Trimming cost V 3 bases and J 1 base, with 9 bases left between them. The CDR3 contains 14 residues. The CDR3 coding sequence is TGTGCCATCAGTGACTCAGGGCCCCAAGAGACCCAGTACTTC. Translated: CAISDSGPQETQYF.

The genes are TRBV29-1 and TRBJ2-3; D not certain. The CDR3 extends over 11 amino acids. Germline CDR1 reads SQVTM; CDR2 reads ANQGSEA. Trimming left V 6 bases short and J 3 bases short, with 7 bases between. CDR3: CSVQVTDTQYF. The CDR3 DNA reads as TGCAGCGTCCAGGTTACAGATACGCAGTATTTT.

The rearrangement links TRBV19 to TRBJ2-7; maybe TRBD2 (7 bases). Germline V gives CDR1 LNHDA, CDR2 SQIVND (reference sequence). The germline V and J ends were trimmed by 5 bases and 3 bases, with 14 bases remaining between them. This CDR3 has 14 amino acids. The CDR3 coding sequence is TGTGCCAGTAGTTGGGGGGGGGCACTCTACGAGCAGTACTTC. As protein: CASSWGGALYEQYF.

The sample holds many counts of this clonotype. The chain couples TRBV15 to TRBJ2-6, with D possibly being TRBD1 (6 bases). Germline V lookup: CDR1 LNHNV, CDR2 YYDKDF (reference sequence). V lost 5 bases to trimming and J lost 4 bases, with 18 bases between them. The CDR3 is 17 amino acids. The CDR3 bases are TGTGCCACCAGCTTCCGACAGGCCCCGACCGGGGCCAACGTCCTGACTTTC. Amino acids: CATSFRQAPTGANVLTF.

This clonotype has ten or more counts. V gene TRBV5-1 combines with J gene TRBJ1-3, with unresolved D. The length of the CDR3 is 15 residues. Germline values: CDR1 SGHRS, CDR2 YFSETQ. V lost 1 base to trimming and J lost 0 bases, with 8 bases between them. Here the CDR3 DNA reads TGCGCCAGCAGCTTGAACAGCAACTCTGGAAACACCATATATTTT. The encoded protein is CASSLNSNSGNTIYF.

This clonotype was seen many times. V and J are TRBV6-1 and TRBJ1-1; weak D call: TRBD1 (6 bases). The CDR3 has 14 amino acids. V lost 3 bases, J lost 4 bases, and 12 bases lay in between. CDR1 and CDR2 (germline): MNHNS, SASEGT. The CDR3 nucleotides are TGTGCCAGCAGTGATCCGGGGGCGCGCACTGAAGCTTTCTTT. Translation gives CASSDPGARTEAFF.

The chain has TRBV15 and TRBJ1-2; D is possibly TRBD1 (6 bases). The CDR3 is 14 amino acids. The V end lost 4 bases, the J end lost 4 bases, and 13 bases lay between the germline ends. In germline, CDR1 is LNHNV, CDR2 YYDKDF (reference sequence). CDR3 sequence reads: CATSTLDSIYGYTF. The CDR3 nucleotides read TGTGCCACCAGCACCCTGGACAGCATCTATGGCTACACCTTC.

This chain uses TRBV2 with TRBJ2-1; 11 bases line up with TRBD1. This CDR3 contains 16 residues. In germline, CDR1 is SNHLY, CDR2 FYNNEI. After removal of 6 bases from V and 6 bases from J, the junction contained 10 bases not matched to a gene. CDR3 in amino acids: CASSQDRGPYGNEQFF. The DNA for the CDR3 is TGTGCCAGCAGCCAGGACAGGGGGCCCTATGGCAATGAGCAGTTCTTC.

This clonotype has at least ten counts. The chain joins TRBV11-2 to TRBJ1-2; the match to TRBD1 covers 7 bases. CDR1 and CDR2 from the germline V gene are SGHAT and FQNNGV. V shed 4 bases, J shed 9 bases, and the junction held 5 bases outside the gene matches. This CDR3 region has 12 residues. CDR3 sequence reads: CASSSGGTRYTF. CDR3 nucleotide sequence: TGTGCCAGCAGCTCAGGGGGTACTCGCTACACCTTC.

This clonotype has a handful of counts. The CDR3 region is CATSSGGRDTQYF. DNA for the CDR3: TGTGCCACCAGCAGCGGGGGCCGAGATACGCAGTATTTT. The rearrangement uses TRBV24-1 and TRBJ2-3; 8 bases line up with TRBD2. From germline, CDR1 is KGHDR and CDR2 SFDVKD. CDR3 length: 13 amino acids. With 7 bases clipped from V and 5 bases from J, the junction kept 4 bases outside the gene matches.

The table lists this clonotype with a few counts. The V gene is TRBV29-1, the J gene TRBJ2-7; weak D call: TRBD2 (6 bases). The V end was cut by 7 bases, the J end by 2 bases, with 21 bases between. Looked up from germline, CDR1 is SQVTM and CDR2 is ANQGSEA. This CDR3 comprises 15 residues. CDR3 sequence (DNA): TGCAGCGCTACCCCGGGGGTTTCCCTCCCCTACGAGCAGTACTTC. This sequence encodes CSATPGVSLPYEQYF.

This chain connects TRBV19 to TRBJ2-1, with 11 bases that match TRBD2. CDR1 is LNHDA, CDR2 SQIVND, per germline (reference sequence). V dropped 5 bases and J dropped 11; count of bases not matched to a gene: 8. CDR3 length: 14 amino acids. CDR3 in amino acids: CASSAGLAVNQQFF. The CDR3 coding sequence is TGTGCCAGTAGTGCGGGACTAGCGGTAAACCAGCAGTTCTTC.

This clonotype appeared many times. The rearrangement links TRBV10-3 to TRBJ1-1; D ambiguous. The germline gives CDR1 ENHRY, CDR2 SYGVKD. The V end was cut by 3 bases, the J end by 1 base, with 6 bases between. CDR3 size: 13 residues. CDR3 region: CAISEIRNTEAFF. The CDR3 DNA is TGTGCCATCAGTGAAATCCGGAACACTGAAGCTTTCTTT.

This clonotype was counted a few times. V is TRBV5-1 and J is TRBJ1-5; D call uncertain. V was clipped by 4 bases and J by 7 bases, with 12 bases between them. From germline, CDR1 is SGHRS and CDR2 YFSETQ. The CDR3 length is 13 residues. The CDR3 sequence: CASSPSRGQPQHF. DNA of the CDR3: TGCGCCAGCAGCCCCTCCCGAGGCCAGCCCCAGCATTTT. Drawing the rest from reference TRBV5-1 and TRBJ1-5, the complete variable domain is KAGVTQTPRYLIKTRGQQVTLSCSPISGHRSVSWYQQTPGQGLQFLFEYFSETQRNKGNFPGRFSGRQFSNSRSEMNVSTLELGDSALYLCASSPSRGQPQHFGDGTRLSIL.

This chain links TRBV4-2 with TRBJ2-7; D is tentatively TRBD1 or TRBD2 (5 bases each). The CDR3 is 14 residues long. The germline V and J ends were trimmed by 1 base and 5 bases, with 12 bases remaining between them. Germline CDR1 reads LGHNA; CDR2 reads YNFKEQ. The chain's CDR3 is CASSQVGGTHEQYF. CDR3 nucleotides: TGTGCCAGCAGCCAAGTTGGGGGTACCCACGAGCAGTACTTC.

V is TRBV5-1 and J is TRBJ1-5, with TRBD1 matching 7 bases. The V gene end was trimmed by 5 bases and the J gene end by 3 bases; junction bases not matched to a gene: 5. Germline V lookup: CDR1 SGHRS, CDR2 YFSETQ. CDR3 length: 14 amino acids. The DNA for the CDR3 is TGCGCCAGCAGGCACAGGGGCCCCAATCAGCCCCAGCATTTT. The encoded protein is CASRHRGPNQPQHF.

Comment on this clonotype: Being one base from a much bigger clone, this may be a read error. This chain joins TRBV30 and TRBJ2-3; 7 bases map to TRBD2. The CDR3 sequence is 12 residues long. Per the germline V gene, CDR1 is GTSNPN and CDR2 is SVGIG (reference sequence). This CDR3 is CARSGGADTQYF. The CDR3 DNA reads TGTGCCCGGAGTGGGGGGGCAGATACGCAGTATTTT.

This clonotype was seen a few times. The chain carries TRBV19 and TRBJ1-1, with TRBD1 identical over 11 bases. V was clipped by 3 bases and J by 1 base; unmatched bases: 4. CDR1 and CDR2 from the germline V gene are LNHDA and SQIVND (reference sequence). This CDR3 is built from 16 residues. The CDR3 DNA reads TGTGCCAGTAGTATCGGGACAGGGGGATCGAACACTGAAGCTTTCTTT. Translated: CASSIGTGGSNTEAFF.

This clonotype was seen only once. The chain joins TRBV15 to TRBJ2-1, with 8 bases that match TRBD1. V gave up 3 bases and J gave up 3 bases; unmatched junction bases: 10. The CDR3 runs 17 residues. The germline V gene encodes CDR1 LNHNV and CDR2 YYDKDF (reference sequence). The CDR3 sequence is CATSSPYGTGNYNEQFF. CDR3 nucleotides: TGTGCCACCAGCAGTCCGTACGGGACAGGCAACTACAATGAGCAGTTCTTC. The full variable domain, in which reference TRBV15 and TRBJ2-1 provide the parts outside the CDR3, is DAMVIQNPRYQVTQFGKPVTLSCSQTLNHNVMYWYQQKSSQAPKLLFHYYDKDFNNEADTPDNFQSRRPNTSFCFLDIRSPGLGDTAMYLCATSSPYGTGNYNEQFFGPGTRLTVL.